The T cell receptor (beta chain) under discussion was sequenced for a study of human T cells and chemical hapten exposure. Study overall: DPC at 2% was the sensitizing agent, placed on 2 cm by 2 cm of upper inner arm skin. Across samples, TCR yields varied, mostly owing to small differences in pooled library volumes.

This sample's time point: patch test 1, 2 weeks after DPC sensitization. Stated treatment: therapeutic diphenylcyclopropenone sensitization with weekly scalp DPC. The ends were cut back, 6 bases at V and 6 bases at J, with 17 bases in the middle. This CDR3 has 14 amino acids. The germline V gene has CDR1 MNHEY and CDR2 SVGAGI. TCRdb recomputed calls from the RACE reads with MiXCR, one row per CDR3 protein. Among some 83,000 distinct CDR3 sequences, approximately 12% were seen once, and the ten largest hold 3.5% to 4.5%. General study results and limits: Significantly greater numbers of large CDR3 similarity clusters came from expanded TCRs than from controls.

Note on this clonotype: Its antigen is not identified.

The source material was whole blood, sampled in connection with sensitization to the hapten diphenylcyclopropenone (DPC). The sequence was obtained from a woman aged 50 to 60 with alopecia areata. Some clones in this sample may be carry-over from other donors' samples. The chain carries TRBV6-5 and TRBJ1-1; no reliable D call. The CDR3 sequence is CASRPISKNPEAFF. The CDR3 DNA follows: TGTGCCAGCAGACCCATTTCGAAAAACCCTGAAGCTTTCTTT.